A single sample is the source of the 27 T cell receptor beta chains below, sequenced in a study of blood T cell repertoires in COVID-19. TCRdb's copy holds only in-frame clones and misses some; the assay was immunoSEQ multiplex PCR. The table records 250,000 to 350,000 clones, 87% of them present only once. Sequencing was done on a sample of PBMCs or T cells enriched from blood (not recorded which). Source of these receptors: a young woman who had recovered from COVID-19.

The rearrangement joins TRBV28 to TRBJ2-7, with a possible D match to TRBD1 (6 bases). CDR3 length equals 15 residues. The ends were cut back, 3 bases at V and 1 base at J, with 13 bases in the middle. Germline CDR1 MDHEN, CDR2 SYDVKM. The CDR3 here is CASSFTGPSSYEQYF. CDR3 nucleotide sequence: TGTGCCAGCAGTTTTACAGGGCCTTCATCCTACGAGCAGTACTTC.

The chain has TRBV27 and TRBJ2-1; D remains ambiguous. This CDR3 spans 14 amino acids. Germline V gene data show CDR1 as MNHEY and CDR2 as SMNVEV (reference sequence). V shed 3 bases and J shed 3 bases, with 9 bases lying between them. The CDR3 loop is CASSFRDNYNEQFF. CDR3 DNA sequence: TGTGCCAGCAGTTTCCGAGACAACTACAATGAGCAGTTCTTC.

V usage is TRBV24-1 and J usage is TRBJ1-5; 9 bases agree with TRBD1. Germline loops: CDR1 KGHDR, CDR2 SFDVKD. The CDR3 loop spans 15 amino acids. Trimming at V came to 4 bases and at J to 5 bases, leaving 5 bases not matched to a gene. The CDR3 bases are TGTGCCACCAGTGACTCGGGACAGGGATATCAGCCCCAGCATTTT. Its protein product is CATSDSGQGYQPQHF.

V usage is TRBV24-1 and J usage is TRBJ2-3; D possibly corresponds to TRBD2 (6 bases). Trimming took 9 bases from V and 1 from J, leaving 10 bases between them. Germline V gene data show CDR1 as KGHDR and CDR2 as SFDVKD. The CDR3 sequence is 13 residues long. The DNA of the CDR3 is TGTGCCACCTCGCCGGGGGGCACAGATACGCAGTATTTT. Amino acid sequence: CATSPGGTDTQYF.

The chain combines TRBV28 with TRBJ2-7, with 7 bases fitting TRBD1. Germline V gene sequence: CDR1 MDHEN, CDR2 SYDVKM. The junction had 9 bases not matched to a gene; V was cut back by 7 bases and J by 0 bases. The CDR3 sequence is 15 residues long. The DNA of the CDR3 is TGTGCCAGCACACCCCTGGGACAGTCCTCCTACGAGCAGTACTTC. Amino acids: CASTPLGQSSYEQYF.

The chain joins TRBV28 to TRBJ2-7; TRBD1 matches at 9 bases. The V gene's germline CDR1 is MDHEN and CDR2 SYDVKM. This CDR3 region has 14 residues. With V trimmed by 6 bases and J by 2 bases, 5 bases remained unmatched. In DNA, the CDR3 is TGTGCCAGCAGCATGACAGGGGGGGCCTACGAGCAGTACTTC. Protein: CASSMTGGAYEQYF.

This clone was seen a single time. The chain uses TRBV19 and TRBJ1-5; tentatively, D is TRBD1 (5 bases). The V end was cut by 3 bases, the J end by 6 bases, with 18 bases between. CDR1 is LNHDA, CDR2 SQIVND, per germline (reference sequence). The CDR3 consists of 16 residues. The CDR3 coding sequence is TGTGCCAGTAGTATTTTATCTGGAGGGACCCGTCAGCCCCAGCATTTT. Protein sequence: CASSILSGGTRQPQHF.

V gene TRBV10-3 combines with J gene TRBJ1-1; D perhaps matches TRBD1 (5 bases). This CDR3 has 15 residues. The ends were cut back, 1 base at V and 6 bases at J, with 15 bases in the middle. Germline V CDR1 and CDR2: ENHRY, SYGVKD. CDR3 nucleotide sequence: TGTGCCATCAGTGAGTACCGGGGAGGGACCTCTGAAGCTTTCTTT. Amino acids: CAISEYRGGTSEAFF.

The chain is built from TRBV6-6 and TRBJ1-2; 11 nucleotides match TRBD1. Germline V gene data show CDR1 as MNHNY and CDR2 as SVGAGI (reference sequence). The CDR3 is made up of 14 amino acids. The J segment lost 3 bases and the V segment lost 5 bases, leaving 2 bases of the junction unmatched. In DNA, the CDR3 is TGTGCCAGCAGTAGGACAGGGGGCTACTATGGCTACACCTTC. Translating it yields CASSRTGGYYGYTF.

V gene TRBV29-1 combines with J gene TRBJ2-7; weak D call: TRBD1 (6 bases). V lost 3 bases and J 3 bases, leaving 9 bases between the germline ends. The CDR3 has 12 residues. Germline V gene lookup returns CDR1 SQVTM and CDR2 ANQGSEA. The CDR3 DNA is TGCAGCGTTGAGCAGGGGAACTACGAGCAGTACTTC. Its translation is CSVEQGNYEQYF.

The V gene is TRBV4-1, the J gene TRBJ2-5, with 7 nucleotides matching TRBD1. V shed 5 bases, J shed 0 bases, and the junction held 12 bases outside the gene matches. The CDR3 is 17 residues long. From germline, CDR1 is MGHRA and CDR2 YSYEKL. The CDR3 sequence: CASSKGPTGMYQETQYF. The DNA for the CDR3 is TGCGCCAGCAGCAAGGGCCCGACAGGGATGTACCAAGAGACCCAGTACTTC.

This clone showed up just a few times. This chain links TRBV7-8 with TRBJ1-4, with 7 bases identical to TRBD1. The CDR3 length is 15 residues. Looked up from germline, CDR1 is SGHVS and CDR2 is FQNEAQ. The junction had 11 bases not matched to a gene; V was cut back by 5 bases and J by 8 bases. CDR3 loop: CASSVGQVLGEKLFF. The CDR3 DNA is TGTGCCAGCAGCGTTGGACAGGTCCTCGGAGAAAAACTGTTTTTT.

The chain has TRBV30 and TRBJ1-1; D is perhaps TRBD1 (5 bases). The CDR3 sequence is 13 residues long. The germline V gene encodes CDR1 GTSNPN and CDR2 SVGIG (reference sequence). V was shortened by 5 bases and J by 1 base, with 11 bases between the two germline ends. As DNA, the CDR3 is TGTGCCTGGGGACATCTGGCGAACACTGAAGCTTTCTTT. Protein sequence: CAWGHLANTEAFF.

This clone was seen only once. V is TRBV11-2 and J is TRBJ1-2, with TRBD1 identical over 7 bases. Germline CDR1 and CDR2: SGHAT and FQNNGV. The CDR3 is made up of 16 amino acids. V gave up 4 bases and J gave up 5 bases; unmatched junction bases: 13. The CDR3 region is CASSSNPGTAIYGYTF. In DNA form, the CDR3 reads TGTGCCAGCAGCTCCAACCCCGGGACAGCTATATATGGCTACACCTTC.

This clone was detected a few times. V gene TRBV2 combines with J gene TRBJ1-1; a weak D match, TRBD1 (5 bases). V gave up 6 bases and J gave up 2 bases, with 10 bases separating them. From germline, CDR1 is SNHLY and CDR2 FYNNEI. The CDR3 is made up of 13 amino acids. CDR3 in amino acids: CASSPQGNTEAFF. CDR3 nucleotides: TGTGCCAGCAGCCCGCAGGGAAACACTGAAGCTTTCTTT.

This clone was observed a handful of times. This chain links TRBV27 with TRBJ2-1; 9 bases line up with TRBD2. The CDR3 runs to 15 residues. The germline V gene has CDR1 MNHEY and CDR2 SMNVEV (reference sequence). V lost 4 bases to trimming and J lost 2 bases; unmatched junction nucleotides: 3. The DNA for the CDR3 is TGTGCCAGCAGTTGGGCTAGCGGGACCTACAATGAGCAGTTCTTC. This translates into CASSWASGTYNEQFF.

This chain connects TRBV4-3 to TRBJ1-1; the D gene is possibly TRBD1 (5 bases). The germline CDR1 and CDR2 sequences are LGHNA and YSLEER. The CDR3 covers 15 residues. V was clipped by 0 bases and J by 1 base, with 9 bases between them. The CDR3 spells CASSQDGGSNTEAFF. In nucleotides, the CDR3 is TGCGCCAGCAGCCAAGATGGGGGGTCGAACACTGAAGCTTTCTTT.

The rearrangement uses TRBV11-3 and TRBJ2-7; D perhaps matches TRBD2 (6 bases). The germline gives CDR1 SGHNT, CDR2 YENEEA. The CDR3 extends over 14 amino acids. With 5 bases removed from V and 3 bases from J, the gap between germline ends came to 14 bases. This chain's CDR3 is CASSQWGEGYEQYF. The CDR3 nucleotides read TGTGCCAGCAGCCAATGGGGGGAAGGCTACGAGCAGTACTTC.

V usage is TRBV3-1 (or the pseudogene TRBV3-2) and J usage is TRBJ1-2, with D possibly being TRBD1 (6 bases). CDR1 LGHDT and CDR2 YNNKEL come from the germline V gene (reference sequence). V shed 3 bases and J shed 2 bases, with 19 bases lying between them. The length of the CDR3 is 17 residues. The CDR3: CASSHGEGQHYNYGYTF. In nucleotides, the CDR3 is TGTGCCAGCAGCCACGGCGAAGGACAGCATTACAACTATGGCTACACCTTC.

Written as DNA, the CDR3 is TGTGCCAGCGTACTCCAGGGGAACACCGGGGAGCTGTTTTTT. This sequence encodes CASVLQGNTGELFF. This chain uses TRBV7-8 with TRBJ2-2; a weak D match, TRBD1 (5 bases). Germline V gene data show CDR1 as SGHVS and CDR2 as FQNEAQ. V was pared by 8 bases and J by 1 base, with 11 bases between. This CDR3 contains 14 residues.

The CDR3 nucleotides read TGTGCCAGCGGGGGACTAGCGGGAGGGCTGGGCGCATTCTTC. Its translation is CASGGLAGGLGAFF. The chain has TRBV6-4 and TRBJ2-1; 16 bases map to TRBD2. The CDR3 totals 14 residues. The germline gives CDR1 MRHNA, CDR2 SNTAGT. With 8 bases clipped from V and 16 bases from J, the junction kept 11 bases outside the gene matches.

This clone has a single count. The chain uses TRBV29-1 and TRBJ1-1; D uncertain. Trimming removed 4 bases at V and 2 bases at J, with 5 bases between. The germline gives CDR1 SQVTM, CDR2 ANQGSEA. The CDR3 totals 11 residues. The DNA of the CDR3 is TGCAGCGTTGGACTTAACACTGAAGCTTTCTTT. Residues: CSVGLNTEAFF.

This rearrangement joins TRBV18 to TRBJ2-5, with 8 bases aligning to TRBD1. The CDR3 runs to 14 residues. CDR1 and CDR2 (germline): KGHSH, LQKENI. The V segment lost 3 bases and the J segment 5 bases; nucleotides outside the gene matches: 5. The CDR3 here is CASSPGQGGETQYF. The CDR3, as DNA: TGTGCCAGCTCACCCGGACAGGGTGGCGAGACCCAGTACTTC.

The V and J genes are TRBV5-1 and TRBJ2-5; D is unclear. Trimming removed 0 bases from V and 2 bases from J, with 11 bases in between. Germline lookup yields CDR1 SGHRS and CDR2 YFSETQ. The CDR3 sequence is 15 residues long. For the CDR3, the DNA is TGCGCCAGCAGCTTGGGGCCCGTACGTCAAGAGACCCAGTACTTC. Translation gives CASSLGPVRQETQYF.

This clone was seen a single time. V usage is TRBV7-8 and J usage is TRBJ1-1; D not resolved. Germline V gene sequence: CDR1 SGHVS, CDR2 FQNEAQ. The CDR3 totals 14 residues. Trimming took off 2 bases at V and 4 bases at J, with 11 bases between the two ends. In DNA, the CDR3 is TGTGCCAGCAGCTTAAGTATTAGACTCACTGAAGCTTTCTTT. This gives the protein CASSLSIRLTEAFF.

The chain employs TRBV7-9 and TRBJ1-2, with D uncertain. Per the germline V gene, CDR1 is SEHNR and CDR2 is FQNEAQ (reference sequence). The length of the CDR3 is 15 residues. The V and J ends lost 1 base and 4 bases respectively, with 13 bases between them. CDR3 sequence: CASSLVGGSFYGYTF. CDR3 nucleotides: TGTGCCAGCAGCTTAGTTGGCGGGAGCTTCTATGGCTACACCTTC.

J is TRBJ1-5 and V is TRBV28; D is unclear. This CDR3 has 12 residues. The V gene lost 6 bases and the J gene lost 4 bases, with 7 bases spanning the gap. Germline CDR1 reads MDHEN; CDR2 reads SYDVKM. The CDR3 loop reads CASRAVNQPQHF. CDR3 DNA sequence: TGTGCCAGCAGGGCGGTGAATCAGCCCCAGCATTTT.